Described below is a single T cell receptor (beta chain) sequence and its context. The sample belongs to a study of shared clonotypes between healthy human individuals. The protocol was immunoSEQ multiplex PCR, while the TCRdb copy is restricted to in-frame clones and leaves out a portion. The table lists about 2.3 million clones, over 90% of them singletons. V was shortened by 0 bases and J by 7 bases, with 17 bases between the two germline ends. Germline assignment: CDR1 SGHDT and CDR2 YYEEEE. The length of the CDR3 is 15 residues. The source material was naive CD4+ T cells from PBMCs. The subset: CD45RA+ positively selected. The J gene is TRBJ2-7, the V gene TRBV5-6; a weak D match, TRBD2 (6 bases). The receptor's source is a man aged 18 to 30 in good health. Some clones in this sample may be carry-over from other donors' samples. The CDR3 region is CASSLVGDGGREQYF. The CDR3 nucleotides read TGTGCCAGCAGCTTGGTAGGGGACGGAGGGAGGGAGCAGTACTTC. Supplemented by reference TRBV5-6 and TRBJ2-7, the full variable domain reads DAGVTQSPTHLIKTRGQQVTLRCSPKSGHDTVSWYQQALGQGPQFIFQYYEEEERQRGNFPDRFSGHQFPNYSSELNVNALLLGDSALYLCASSLVGDGGREQYFGPGTRLTVT.